This T cell receptor (beta chain) was identified during a study of T cell repertoires in cytomegalovirus infection. Overall study: The authors relied on CMV epitopes, both recently identified HLA-C-restricted and well-studied HLA-B-restricted.

J lost 7 bases, V lost 4 bases, and 3 bases had no gene match. Germline values: CDR1 SEHNR, CDR2 FQNEAQ (reference sequence). This CDR3 has 13 residues. Concerning this clonotype itself: Its antigen is unidentified.

General study results and limits: CMV carriers with the relevant HLA were identified by cumulative public TCR beta family frequency. The study found HLA-C-restricted CMV-specific TCR beta clonotypes dominating the ex vivo response.

TCRdb passed the reads through MiXCR, listing each CDR3 protein once. The sample contains about 470,000 distinct CDR3 sequences, 42% of which appear only once. This clonotype was obtained from a human donor in good health (CMV status not recorded). Some clones in this sample may be carry-over from other donors' samples. Sequences were derived from cultured PBMCs, sampled from culture after CMV antigen stimulation. The rearrangement uses TRBV7-9 and TRBJ2-2; 7 bases align to TRBD1. CDR3 in DNA: TGTGCCAGCAGCTCCAGGGGGTTCGGGGAGCTGTTTTTT. Protein: CASSSRGFGELFF.